These T cell receptor beta chains were read from a single sample in a study of T cell responses to AZD1222 COVID-19 vaccine. Profiled with immunoSEQ multiplex PCR; TCRdb holds only in-frame clones, not every one. The table lists around 150,000 clones, 90% of them singletons. The sample consisted of peripheral blood, taken on day 0 of AZD1222 vaccination. These receptors were collected from an adult in good health. The CDR3 runs from the conserved cysteine through the conserved F or W. A D gene is named only where the DNA matches it firmly. Only some rows state a clone size, as once, few, many or a class for expanded clones.

D gene: NA; V gene: TRBV5-4; J gene: TRBJ1-3; clone size: NA; CDR3 protein: CASSLNQGTSGNTIYF; CDR3 DNA: TGTGCCAGCAGCTTGAATCAGGGAACCTCTGGAAACACCATATATTTT
D gene: NA; V gene: TRBV4-3; J gene: TRBJ1-3; clone size: NA; CDR3 protein: CASSAGGSGNTIYF; CDR3 DNA: TGCGCCAGCAGCGCGGGGGGGTCTGGAAACACCATATATTTT
D gene: TRBD1; V gene: TRBV7-9; J gene: TRBJ2-2; clone size: NA; CDR3 protein: CASSTRQGPGELFF; CDR3 DNA: TGTGCCAGCAGCACCCGACAGGGACCCGGGGAGCTGTTTTTT
D gene: NA; V gene: TRBV5-1; J gene: TRBJ1-2; clone size: NA; CDR3 protein: CASSPWGGANYGYTF; CDR3 DNA: TGCGCCAGCAGCCCCTGGGGGGGGGCGAACTATGGCTACACCTTC
D gene: TRBD1; V gene: TRBV7-9; J gene: TRBJ1-2; clone size: NA; CDR3 protein: CASSLVTGAGYTF; CDR3 DNA: TGTGCCAGCAGCTTAGTAACAGGGGCTGGCTACACCTTC
D gene: TRBD1; V gene: TRBV7-9; J gene: TRBJ2-1; clone size: NA; CDR3 protein: CASRGDSTYNEQFF; CDR3 DNA: TGTGCCAGCCGAGGGGACAGTACCTACAATGAGCAGTTCTTC
D gene: NA; V gene: TRBV6-2/TRBV6-3; J gene: TRBJ2-1; clone size: NA; CDR3 protein: CASSYVRDHEQFF; CDR3 DNA: TGTGCCAGCAGTTACGTCAGGGACCATGAGCAGTTCTTC
D gene: NA; V gene: TRBV3-1/TRBV3-2; J gene: TRBJ2-3; clone size: NA; CDR3 protein: CASSQPIRPTSTDTQYF; CDR3 DNA: TGTGCCAGCAGCCAACCTATTAGGCCCACTAGCACAGATACGCAGTATTTT
D gene: TRBD1; V gene: TRBV29-1; J gene: TRBJ2-1; clone size: NA; CDR3 protein: CSVPGRGTFLEQFF; CDR3 DNA: TGCAGCGTTCCTGGCAGGGGGACGTTTCTTGAGCAGTTCTTC
D gene: NA; V gene: TRBV6-4; J gene: TRBJ1-1; clone size: many; CDR3 protein: CASSGGDPNTEAFF; CDR3 DNA: TGTGCCAGCAGTGGGGGGGATCCGAACACTGAAGCTTTCTTT
D gene: NA; V gene: TRBV29-1; J gene: TRBJ2-5; clone size: NA; CDR3 protein: CSVPKGYF; CDR3 DNA: TGCAGCGTTCCCAAGGGGTACTTC
D gene: NA; V gene: TRBV20-1; J gene: TRBJ2-7; clone size: NA; CDR3 protein: CSASLADYEQYF; CDR3 DNA: TGCAGTGCTAGTCTAGCAGATTACGAGCAGTACTTC
D gene: NA; V gene: TRBV21-1; J gene: TRBJ1-5; clone size: NA; CDR3 protein: CASTDGTDSNQPQHF; CDR3 DNA: TGTGCCAGCACCGACGGGACAGATAGCAATCAGCCCCAGCATTTT
D gene: NA; V gene: TRBV5-1; J gene: TRBJ2-3; clone size: NA; CDR3 protein: CASSPRGPGSTDTQYF; CDR3 DNA: TGCGCCAGCAGCCCCCGCGGGCCCGGGAGCACAGATACGCAGTATTTT
D gene: NA; V gene: TRBV1; J gene: TRBJ2-7; clone size: NA; CDR3 protein: CTRTPIRQRGDRTYEQYF; CDR3 DNA: TGCACCAGGACCCCTATCCGTCAGCGGGGGGACCGAACCTACGAGCAGTACTTC
D gene: TRBD1; V gene: TRBV27; J gene: TRBJ1-3; clone size: NA; CDR3 protein: CASSSGTGEGNTIYF; CDR3 DNA: TGTGCCAGCAGTTCCGGGACAGGGGAAGGAAACACCATATATTTT
D gene: TRBD2; V gene: TRBV7-6; J gene: TRBJ2-1; clone size: NA; CDR3 protein: CASSLGTSGGLNEQFF; CDR3 DNA: TGTGCCAGCAGCTTAGGGACTAGCGGGGGATTAAATGAGCAGTTCTTC
D gene: NA; V gene: TRBV19; J gene: TRBJ1-2; clone size: NA; CDR3 protein: CASRWGELGYTF; CDR3 DNA: TGTGCCAGTAGATGGGGGGAGTTGGGCTACACCTTC
D gene: NA; V gene: TRBV6-5; J gene: TRBJ2-7; clone size: NA; CDR3 protein: CASSYSRGATSAQYF; CDR3 DNA: TGTGCCAGCAGTTACTCGAGGGGGGCGACCTCGGCGCAGTACTTC
D gene: NA; V gene: TRBV11-2; J gene: TRBJ2-5; clone size: NA; CDR3 protein: CASSFSGWGGQETQYF; CDR3 DNA: TGTGCCAGCAGCTTTTCTGGCTGGGGGGGCCAGGAGACCCAGTACTTC
D gene: TRBD1; V gene: TRBV11-2; J gene: TRBJ1-4; clone size: NA; CDR3 protein: CASSPTGGLNEKLFF; CDR3 DNA: TGTGCCAGCAGCCCAACAGGGGGCCTGAATGAAAAACTGTTTTTT
D gene: NA; V gene: TRBV4-2; J gene: TRBJ1-2; clone size: NA; CDR3 protein: CASSQDRIANREGGYTF; CDR3 DNA: TGTGCCAGCAGCCAAGATAGAATTGCGAACAGGGAGGGTGGCTACACCTTC
D gene: TRBD1; V gene: TRBV7-2; J gene: TRBJ1-4; clone size: NA; CDR3 protein: CASSLEGGSNEKLFF; CDR3 DNA: TGTGCCAGCAGCTTAGAAGGGGGCTCCAATGAAAAACTGTTTTTT
D gene: TRBD1; V gene: TRBV6-5; J gene: TRBJ2-7; clone size: NA; CDR3 protein: CASSRTGENYEQYF; CDR3 DNA: TGTGCCAGCAGCCGGACAGGGGAGAACTACGAGCAGTACTTC
D gene: NA; V gene: TRBV20-1; J gene: TRBJ2-7; clone size: NA; CDR3 protein: CSASPQGLYEQYF; CDR3 DNA: TGCAGTGCTAGTCCACAGGGCCTCTACGAGCAGTACTTC
D gene: TRBD2; V gene: TRBV12-5; J gene: TRBJ2-1; clone size: NA; CDR3 protein: CASGLGRLAGVNEQFF; CDR3 DNA: TGTGCTAGTGGTTTGGGACGACTAGCGGGAGTTAATGAGCAGTTCTTC
D gene: NA; V gene: TRBV5-6; J gene: TRBJ1-1; clone size: NA; CDR3 protein: CASNYILRDTEAFF; CDR3 DNA: TGTGCCAGCAACTACATCCTTCGGGACACTGAAGCTTTCTTT
D gene: NA; V gene: TRBV14; J gene: TRBJ2-2; clone size: NA; CDR3 protein: CASSQAIRPDTGELFF; CDR3 DNA: TGTGCCAGCAGCCAAGCTATTCGTCCGGACACCGGGGAGCTGTTTTTT
D gene: NA; V gene: TRBV19; J gene: TRBJ2-7; clone size: few; CDR3 protein: CASSIKTDSMTSYEQYF; CDR3 DNA: TGTGCCAGTAGCATTAAGACGGACTCGATGACCTCCTACGAGCAGTACTTC
D gene: NA; V gene: TRBV7-2; J gene: TRBJ2-7; clone size: NA; CDR3 protein: CASSPVLGNYEQYF; CDR3 DNA: TGTGCCAGCAGCCCTGTTCTGGGAAACTACGAGCAGTACTTC
D gene: TRBD2; V gene: TRBV7-2; J gene: TRBJ2-2; clone size: NA; CDR3 protein: CATVRLAVTGELFF; CDR3 DNA: TGTGCCACCGTAAGACTAGCGGTAACCGGGGAGCTGTTTTTT
D gene: NA; V gene: TRBV7-3; J gene: TRBJ2-1; clone size: once; CDR3 protein: CASSRDSYNEQFF; CDR3 DNA: TGTGCCAGCAGCCGGGACTCCTACAATGAGCAGTTCTTC
D gene: NA; V gene: TRBV20-1; J gene: TRBJ1-2; clone size: NA; CDR3 protein: CSASSTGSLGYTF; CDR3 DNA: TGCAGTGCTAGTAGTACAGGGAGTCTTGGCTACACCTTC
D gene: NA; V gene: TRBV2; J gene: TRBJ2-3; clone size: NA; CDR3 protein: CASILSGTDTQYF; CDR3 DNA: TGTGCCAGCATCCTCTCAGGGACAGATACGCAGTATTTT
D gene: NA; V gene: TRBV10-3; J gene: TRBJ1-1; clone size: NA; CDR3 protein: CAISLSKNTEAFF; CDR3 DNA: TGTGCCATCAGTCTCTCTAAGAACACTGAAGCTTTCTTT
D gene: NA; V gene: TRBV6-2/TRBV6-3; J gene: TRBJ1-4; clone size: NA; CDR3 protein: CASSYPRREKLFF; CDR3 DNA: TGTGCCAGCAGTTACCCCAGGAGGGAAAAACTGTTTTTT
D gene: TRBD2; V gene: TRBV10-3; J gene: TRBJ2-2; clone size: NA; CDR3 protein: CAIRGDTGELFF; CDR3 DNA: TGTGCCATCCGGGGGGACACCGGGGAGCTGTTTTTT
D gene: NA; V gene: TRBV6-5; J gene: TRBJ1-1; clone size: once; CDR3 protein: CASSYLLNTEAFF; CDR3 DNA: TGTGCCAGCAGTTACTTGCTGAACACTGAAGCTTTCTTT
D gene: NA; V gene: TRBV7-9; J gene: TRBJ1-1; clone size: NA; CDR3 protein: CASSRVGGTEAFF; CDR3 DNA: TGTGCCAGCAGCCGTGTCGGGGGGACTGAAGCTTTCTTT
D gene: NA; V gene: TRBV5-1; J gene: TRBJ1-2; clone size: NA; CDR3 protein: CASAFAVFSPNYGYTF; CDR3 DNA: TGCGCCAGCGCTTTCGCAGTTTTTTCCCCTAACTATGGCTACACCTTC
D gene: TRBD1; V gene: TRBV19; J gene: TRBJ2-5; clone size: NA; CDR3 protein: CASSIEGQGGETQYF; CDR3 DNA: TGTGCCAGTAGTATAGAGGGACAGGGCGGGGAGACCCAGTACTTC
D gene: NA; V gene: TRBV5-6; J gene: TRBJ1-6; clone size: NA; CDR3 protein: CASSLANSPLHF; CDR3 DNA: TGTGCCAGCAGTCTTGCTAACTCACCCCTCCACTTT
D gene: NA; V gene: TRBV5-4; J gene: TRBJ1-5; clone size: NA; CDR3 protein: CASSLQGNNQPQHF; CDR3 DNA: TGTGCCAGCAGCTTACAAGGTAACAATCAGCCCCAGCATTTT
D gene: NA; V gene: TRBV11-2; J gene: TRBJ1-6; clone size: NA; CDR3 protein: CASSLGRVVGSPLHF; CDR3 DNA: TGTGCCAGCAGCTTAGGGCGGGTAGTTGGTTCACCCCTCCACTTT
D gene: NA; V gene: TRBV7-8; J gene: TRBJ2-7; clone size: once; CDR3 protein: CASSPSRVGTASSYEQYF; CDR3 DNA: TGTGCCAGCAGCCCCTCGCGGGTCGGGACCGCGAGCTCCTACGAGCAGTACTTC
D gene: TRBD2; V gene: TRBV6-5; J gene: TRBJ2-1; clone size: NA; CDR3 protein: CASSYRRGGYNEQFF; CDR3 DNA: TGTGCCAGCAGTTACCGGCGGGGGGGGTACAATGAGCAGTTCTTC
D gene: NA; V gene: TRBV5-1; J gene: TRBJ1-1; clone size: NA; CDR3 protein: CASSLEPSGTTEAFF; CDR3 DNA: TGCGCCAGCAGCTTGGAGCCTTCGGGGACCACTGAAGCTTTCTTT